This T cell receptor (beta chain) originates from a study of regulatory T cells in long-lasting Graves disease listed by TCRdb under 2021. About the study as a whole: Antithyroid drugs had been taken for less than 3 months by newly diagnosed Graves' disease patients. Peripheral blood TCR sequencing and RNA sequencing compared persistent Graves' disease patients with newly diagnosed Graves' disease patients. The study was conducted in China and was registered as a clinical trial. A total of around 35 samples underwent TCR sequencing, from roughly 13 patients with persistent Graves' disease and approximately 20 patients with newly diagnosed Graves' disease. Overall study results and their limits: Sequencing and analysis were restricted to the TCR beta chain. The small sample size was acknowledged by the authors as a limitation that may reduce accuracy. Persistent disease showed preferential use of TRBV28, TRBJ1-2 and TRBJ2-5, whereas newly diagnosed disease favored TRBV20-1 and TRBJ2-1. Peripheral blood alone was examined, since thyroid tissue, which constituted the primary lesion, could not be accessed. Compared with newly diagnosed patients, patients with persistent Graves' disease had lower TCR Shannon entropy and fewer highly expanded clones, which suggests clonal expansion. Persistent patients shared more public clonotypes among themselves (around 3,000) than newly diagnosed patients did (approximately 970).

From its cysteine to its phenylalanine, the CDR3 spans 15 amino acids. Here the CDR3 DNA is all that survives: 45 bases in frame from base 1. The germline V gene encodes CDR1 MNHEY and CDR2 SVGEGT. The junction shows trimming of 2 bases on V and 1 base on J, plus 8 bases between the germline ends. The sample holds a few counts of this clonotype. The clone's antigen remains unknown. Per-nucleotide qualities are absent, and no much larger clonotype sits a single base away. What the time point label conveys for this sample: newly diagnosed GD, antithyroid drugs for less than 3 months. For both TCR sequencing and RNA sequencing, RNA was extracted from PBMCs using TRIzol. The diagnosis of Graves' disease followed American Thyroid Association guidelines. The patients came from an endocrinology department in Xi'an, China. From each patient, approximately 10 milliliters of peripheral blood was collected into an EDTA anticoagulant tube. Ficoll Paque Plus density gradient separation was used to isolate PBMCs, and no additional T cell sorting was done. An Agilent 2100 Bioanalyzer and agarose gel were used to check RNA quality, while a NanoDrop 2000 measured RNA concentration.

Receptors were amplified or captured by multiplex PCR. Instrument on record: Illumina HiSeq 4000. To build TCR beta libraries, CDR3 regions were amplified by Arm-PCR using iRepertoire HTBI primers. Before sequencing, the PCR products went through gel purification. The original methods were these. A total of fewer than 65 TRBV and 14 TRBJ segments were identified across samples and were used for gene usage analysis of CDR3 amino acid clonotypes. COPE and FqMerger were used to merge filtered high-quality paired reads into contigs. BLAST was used to align contigs to the IMGT TRBV, TRBD and TRBJ reference genes, and CDR3 was defined following IMGT. Any clonotype with a frequency above 0.1% was classified as a highly expanded clone. Shannon entropy served as the measure of repertoire diversity, while the Gini coefficient captured V-J evenness. Clonotypes shared by more than one individual were considered public. Starting from the raw public reads, TCRdb applied fastp trimming at Q25, assembled clones with MiXCR and retained in-frame beta chains. Identical CDR3 protein sequences are pooled into one entry, listed with their most common genes and DNA. These V and J calls are TCRdb output, not the study's own analysis. This sample comprises under 700,000 distinct CDR3 sequences, around 15% of them detected only once. The ten largest clonotypes hold 20% to 25% of the sample.

These same data were also listed under a study on T cells in Graves' hyperthyroidism and ophthalmopathy. The other study reports the following: Stable Graves' hyperthyroidism was defined as no progression to ophthalmopathy during 18 months of follow-up. Hyperthyroidism patients were aged 18 to 65 years and newly diagnosed, with disease duration of less than 2 months. Exclusion was applied to patients with uncontrolled infections, other autoimmune diseases, pregnancy or lactation. Clinical symptoms, serum thyroxine and TRAb, thyroid ultrasound, and orbital computed tomography formed the basis for the diagnoses. The first round of RT-PCR for the TCR CDR3 was performed with the HTBI primer set and the Qiagen OneStep RT-PCR kit. Most expanded thyroid clonotypes (frequency above 0.001) were also found in blood, which suggests that blood repertoires may mirror thyroid immune responses. A 13 V-J signature model separated ophthalmopathy from stable hyperthyroidism, with about 88% sensitivity and roughly 81% specificity in cross-validation and 80%/75% in testing. During validation, the model predicted progression to ophthalmopathy a median of roughly six months ahead of onset, with more than 60% sensitivity and 72% to 80% specificity. To identify distinguishing TCR V-J signatures, a discovery cohort of about 100 patients was used, comprising 43 with Graves' ophthalmopathy and 57 with stable Graves' hyperthyroidism. An independent validation cohort of under 20 hyperthyroidism patients and 15 or so patients who later progressed to ophthalmopathy tested prospective prediction of ophthalmopathy. The approximately 90 discovery patients were randomly split 7:3 into training and test sets. In addition, the study compared T-cell repertoires in thyroid tissue and in blood from five or six Graves' hyperthyroidism patients. After blood sampling, hyperthyroidism patients were treated with methimazole at a starting dose of 30 mg daily, and ophthalmopathy patients were treated with high-dose intravenous methylprednisolone. A second multiplex PCR round built the libraries, followed by size selection and purification. Paired-end sequencing of the libraries was performed with 100 bp reads on an Illumina HiSeq2000. SOAPnuke was used to process the raw data, removing reads that contained adapters or uncalled bases, had a mean Phred below 15, or lacked an exact match to the constant primer or identifier. COPE v1.2.5 was used to merge the high-quality paired reads, and each unique nucleotide sequence was defined as a clonotype. MiTCR v1.1 was used to align the clonotypes against IMGT TRBV, TRBD and TRBJ reference segments. The analysis included only V-J combinations with a frequency above 0.0001, which together covered roughly 99% of the repertoires. The TCS score was defined as the ratio of F50 (clonal expansion) to E x V (chaos), calculated using BLOSUM62-based TCRdist between CDR3 peptides within each V-J. Welch's t-statistics and random forest reduced around 550 V-J features to under 15, which were used in a naive Bayes classifier (R e1071). No statistical method was used to set the sample size in advance, and investigators knew the group allocation. The paper describes TCR Vbeta CDR3 sequencing of 135 peripheral blood samples, made up of roughly 40 ophthalmopathy patients, approximately 73 hyperthyroidism patients and about 17 progressor patients.

The sample here was peripheral blood mononuclear cells (PBMCs), taken at new diagnosis, from a patient treated with antithyroid drugs. The rearrangement combines TRBV6-2 or TRBV6-3 with TRBJ2-2; the D gene lacks a confident call. This receptor was obtained from a woman aged 40 to 65 with Graves disease. Donor details come from another sample of the same person, matched by shared clones. CDR3 protein: CASSYGLGNTGELFF. The DNA is TGTGCCAGCAGTTACGGCCTAGGGAACACCGGGGAGCTGTTTTTT.